This T cell receptor beta chain was recovered during a study of T cells in localized non-small cell lung cancer. Clones were read by immunoSEQ multiplex PCR, and TCRdb kept only the in-frame ones, dropping some. The repertoire has around 130,000 clones, more than 70% of them found once; the top ten carry approximately 1.5%. Germline-derived CDR1 and CDR2 are LNHDA and SQIVND (reference sequence). The CDR3 runs 13 residues. V was trimmed by 8 bases and J by 6 bases, leaving 16 bases between them. The source was peripheral blood, collected before any cancer treatment. V usage is TRBV19 and J usage is TRBJ1-2; D perhaps matches TRBD1 (6 bases). This TCR was sampled from a female donor aged 60 or older with stage I lung adenocarcinoma. The CDR3: CASGVGGAHGYTF. The CDR3 region has the DNA TGTGCCAGTGGAGTAGGGGGTGCCCATGGCTACACCTTC.